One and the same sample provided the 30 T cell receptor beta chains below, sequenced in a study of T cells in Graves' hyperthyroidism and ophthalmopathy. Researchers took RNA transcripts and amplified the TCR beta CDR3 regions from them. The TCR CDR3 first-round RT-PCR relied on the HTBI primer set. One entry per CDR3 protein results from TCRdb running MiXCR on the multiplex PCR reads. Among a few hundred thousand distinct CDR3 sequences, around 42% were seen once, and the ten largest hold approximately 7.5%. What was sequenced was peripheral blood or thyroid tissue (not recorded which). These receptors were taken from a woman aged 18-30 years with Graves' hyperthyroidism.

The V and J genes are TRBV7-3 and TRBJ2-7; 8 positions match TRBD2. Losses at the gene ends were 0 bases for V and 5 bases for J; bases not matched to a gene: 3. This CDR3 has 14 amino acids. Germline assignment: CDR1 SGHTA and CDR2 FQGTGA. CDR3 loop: CASSLTSGAHEQYF. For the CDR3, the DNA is TGTGCCAGCAGCTTAACTAGCGGGGCCCACGAGCAGTACTTC.

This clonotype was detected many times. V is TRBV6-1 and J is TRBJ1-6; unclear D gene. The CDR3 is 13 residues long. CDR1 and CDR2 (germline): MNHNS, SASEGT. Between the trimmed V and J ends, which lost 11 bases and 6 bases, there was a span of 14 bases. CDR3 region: CAGGISSNSPLHF. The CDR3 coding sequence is TGTGCCGGCGGGATCAGCTCTAATTCACCCCTCCACTTT.

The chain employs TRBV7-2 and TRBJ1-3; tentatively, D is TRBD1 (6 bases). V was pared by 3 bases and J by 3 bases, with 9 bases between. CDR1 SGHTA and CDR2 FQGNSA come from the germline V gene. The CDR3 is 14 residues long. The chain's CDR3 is CASSFGGYGNTIYF. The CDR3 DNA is TGTGCCAGCAGCTTTGGGGGCTATGGAAACACCATATATTTT. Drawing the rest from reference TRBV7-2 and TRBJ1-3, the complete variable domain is GAGVSQSPSNKVTEKGKDVELRCDPISGHTALYWYRQSLGQGLEFLIYFQGNSAPDKSGLPSDRFSAERTGGSVSTLTIQRTQQEDSAVYLCASSFGGYGNTIYFGEGSWLTVV.

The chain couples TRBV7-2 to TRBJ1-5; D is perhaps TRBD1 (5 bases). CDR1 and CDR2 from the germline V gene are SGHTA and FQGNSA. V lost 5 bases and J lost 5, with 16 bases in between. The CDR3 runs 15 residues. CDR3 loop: CASSPQDGGDQPQHF. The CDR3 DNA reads TGTGCCAGCAGCCCCCAAGATGGGGGGGATCAGCCCCAGCATTTT.

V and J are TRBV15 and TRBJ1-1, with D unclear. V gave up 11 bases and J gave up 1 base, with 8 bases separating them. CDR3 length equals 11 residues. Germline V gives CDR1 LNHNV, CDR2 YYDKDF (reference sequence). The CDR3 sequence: CAAAANTEAFF. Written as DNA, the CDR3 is TGTGCCGCGGCGGCGAACACTGAAGCTTTCTTT. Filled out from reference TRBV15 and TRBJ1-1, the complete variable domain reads DAMVIQNPRYQVTQFGKPVTLSCSQTLNHNVMYWYQQKSSQAPKLLFHYYDKDFNNEADTPDNFQSRRPNTSFCFLDIRSPGLGDTAMYLCAAAANTEAFFGQGTRLTVV.

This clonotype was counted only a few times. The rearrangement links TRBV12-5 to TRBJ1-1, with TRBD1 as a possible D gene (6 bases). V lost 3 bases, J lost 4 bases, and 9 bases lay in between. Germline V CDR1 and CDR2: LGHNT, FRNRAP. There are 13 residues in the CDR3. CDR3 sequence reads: CASGLGGITEAFF. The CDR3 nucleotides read TGTGCTAGTGGTTTAGGGGGGATCACTGAAGCTTTCTTT.

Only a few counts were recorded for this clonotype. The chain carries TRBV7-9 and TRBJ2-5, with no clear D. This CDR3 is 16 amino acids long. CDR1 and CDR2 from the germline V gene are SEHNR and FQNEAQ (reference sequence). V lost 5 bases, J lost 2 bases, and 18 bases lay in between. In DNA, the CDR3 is TGTGCCAGCAGCCGCGCTAGGCAGGCCACTCAAGAGACCCAGTACTTC. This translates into CASSRARQATQETQYF.

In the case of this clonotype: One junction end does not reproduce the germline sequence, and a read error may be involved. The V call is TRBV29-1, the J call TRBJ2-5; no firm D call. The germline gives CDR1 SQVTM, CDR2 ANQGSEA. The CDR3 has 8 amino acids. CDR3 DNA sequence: TGCAGCGTCCCAGACCCAGGCTTC. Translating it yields CSVPDPGF.

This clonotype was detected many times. The CDR3 loop is CASSQEVRRAHSGANVLTF. As DNA, the CDR3 is TGCGCCAGCAGCCAAGAGGTCCGGAGGGCCCACTCTGGGGCCAACGTCCTGACTTTC. V and J are TRBV4-3 and TRBJ2-6, with a possible D match to TRBD2 (6 bases). The CDR3 is 19 amino acids. V was pared by 0 bases and J by 0 bases, with 15 bases between. Germline CDR1 and CDR2: LGHNA and YSLEER.

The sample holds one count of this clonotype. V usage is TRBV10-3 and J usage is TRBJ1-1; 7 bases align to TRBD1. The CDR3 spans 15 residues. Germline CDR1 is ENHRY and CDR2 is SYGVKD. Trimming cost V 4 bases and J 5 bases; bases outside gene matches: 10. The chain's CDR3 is CAISVEGSGQTEAFF. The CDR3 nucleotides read TGTGCCATCAGTGTGGAAGGGTCGGGACAGACTGAAGCTTTCTTT.

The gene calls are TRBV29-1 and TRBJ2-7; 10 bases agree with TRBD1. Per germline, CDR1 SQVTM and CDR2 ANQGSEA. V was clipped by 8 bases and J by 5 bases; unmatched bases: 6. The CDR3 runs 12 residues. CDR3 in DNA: TGCAGCTTAAGAGGGACAGGGGACGAGCAGTACTTC. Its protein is CSLRGTGDEQYF.

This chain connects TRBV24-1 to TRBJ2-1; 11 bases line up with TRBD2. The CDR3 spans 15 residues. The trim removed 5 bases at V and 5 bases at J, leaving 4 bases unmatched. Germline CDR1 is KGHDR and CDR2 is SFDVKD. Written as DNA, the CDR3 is TGTGCCACCAGTGGCCCGGGACTAGCGGACAATGAGCAGTTCTTC. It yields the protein CATSGPGLADNEQFF.

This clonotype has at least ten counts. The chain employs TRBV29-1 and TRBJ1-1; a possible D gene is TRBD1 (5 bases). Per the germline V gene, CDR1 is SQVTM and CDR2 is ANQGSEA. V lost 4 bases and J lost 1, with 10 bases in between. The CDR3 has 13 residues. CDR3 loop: CSVAAGTNTEAFF. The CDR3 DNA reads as TGCAGCGTTGCGGCAGGGACGAACACTGAAGCTTTCTTT.

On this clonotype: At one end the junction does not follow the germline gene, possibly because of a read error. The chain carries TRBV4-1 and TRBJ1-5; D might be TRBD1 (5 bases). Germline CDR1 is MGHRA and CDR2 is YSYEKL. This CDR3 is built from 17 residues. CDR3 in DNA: TGTGCCAGCAGTTTAAGGGGAGACAATTTACGCAATCAGCCCCAGCATTTT. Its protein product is CASSLRGDNLRNQPQHF.

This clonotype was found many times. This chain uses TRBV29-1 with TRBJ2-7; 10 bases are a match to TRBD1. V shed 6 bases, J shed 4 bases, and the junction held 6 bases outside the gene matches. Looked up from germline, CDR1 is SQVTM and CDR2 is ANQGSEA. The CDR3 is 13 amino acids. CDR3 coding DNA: TGCAGCGTAGGGACAGGGGAGGATTACGAGCAGTACTTC. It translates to CSVGTGEDYEQYF.

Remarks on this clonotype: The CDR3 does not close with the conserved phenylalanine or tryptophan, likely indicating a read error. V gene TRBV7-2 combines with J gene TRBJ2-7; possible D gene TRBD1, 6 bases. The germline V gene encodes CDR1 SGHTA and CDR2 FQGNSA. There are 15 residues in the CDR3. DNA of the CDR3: TGCGCCAGCAGCCATATAAGAACAGGGTACCACGAGCAGTACCTC. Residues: CASSHIRTGYHEQYL.

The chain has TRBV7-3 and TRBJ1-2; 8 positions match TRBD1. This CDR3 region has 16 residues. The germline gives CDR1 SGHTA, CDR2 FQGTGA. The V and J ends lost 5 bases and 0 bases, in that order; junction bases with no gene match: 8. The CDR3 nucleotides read TGTGCCAGCAGCAACCCTGGGACAGGAGCTAACTATGGCTACACCTTC. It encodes CASSNPGTGANYGYTF.

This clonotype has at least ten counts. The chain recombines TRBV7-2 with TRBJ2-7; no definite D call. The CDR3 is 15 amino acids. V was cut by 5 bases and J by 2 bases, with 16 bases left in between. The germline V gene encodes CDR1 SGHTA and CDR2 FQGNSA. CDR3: CASSQDGTSTYEQYF. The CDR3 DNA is TGTGCCAGCAGCCAGGACGGAACGAGTACCTACGAGCAGTACTTC.

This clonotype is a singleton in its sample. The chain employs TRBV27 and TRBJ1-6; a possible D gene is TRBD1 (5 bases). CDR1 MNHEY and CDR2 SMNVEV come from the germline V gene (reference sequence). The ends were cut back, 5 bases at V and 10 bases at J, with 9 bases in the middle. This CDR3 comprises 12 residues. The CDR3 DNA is TGTGCCAGCAGTCAGGGTTTGTCACCCCTCCACTTT. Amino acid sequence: CASSQGLSPLHF.

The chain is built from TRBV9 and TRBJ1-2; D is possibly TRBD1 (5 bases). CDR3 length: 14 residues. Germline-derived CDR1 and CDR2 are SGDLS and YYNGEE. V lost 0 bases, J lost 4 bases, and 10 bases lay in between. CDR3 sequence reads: CASSVGGTGYGYTF. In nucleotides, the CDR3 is TGTGCCAGCAGCGTAGGAGGGACCGGCTATGGCTACACCTTC.

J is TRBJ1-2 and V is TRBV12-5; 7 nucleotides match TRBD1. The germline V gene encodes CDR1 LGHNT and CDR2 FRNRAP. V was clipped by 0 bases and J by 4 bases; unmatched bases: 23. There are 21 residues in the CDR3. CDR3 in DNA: TGTGCTAGTGGTTTGGTACTCAGGGGGACAGAGGCAGCGGATAGTACCTATGGCTACACCTTC. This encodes CASGLVLRGTEAADSTYGYTF.

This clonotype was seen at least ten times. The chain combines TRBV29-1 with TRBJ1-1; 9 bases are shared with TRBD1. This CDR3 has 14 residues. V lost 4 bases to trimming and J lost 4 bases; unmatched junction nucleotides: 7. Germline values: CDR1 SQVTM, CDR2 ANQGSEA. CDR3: CSVVRDRASTEAFF. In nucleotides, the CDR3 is TGCAGCGTTGTCCGGGACAGGGCCTCCACTGAAGCTTTCTTT.

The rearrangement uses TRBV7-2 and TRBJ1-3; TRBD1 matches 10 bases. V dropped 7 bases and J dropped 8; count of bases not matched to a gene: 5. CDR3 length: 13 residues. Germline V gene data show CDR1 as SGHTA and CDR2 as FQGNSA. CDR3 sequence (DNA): TGTGCCAGCACCCGGGACAGGGGTGACACCATATATTTT. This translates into CASTRDRGDTIYF.

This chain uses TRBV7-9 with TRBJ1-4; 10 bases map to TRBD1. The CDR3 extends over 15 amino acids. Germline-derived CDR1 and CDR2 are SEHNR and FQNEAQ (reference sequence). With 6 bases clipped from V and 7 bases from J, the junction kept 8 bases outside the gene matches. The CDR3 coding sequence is TGTGCCAGCAGACTGACAGGGGGCGGCCGTGAAAAACTGTTTTTT. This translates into CASRLTGGGREKLFF.

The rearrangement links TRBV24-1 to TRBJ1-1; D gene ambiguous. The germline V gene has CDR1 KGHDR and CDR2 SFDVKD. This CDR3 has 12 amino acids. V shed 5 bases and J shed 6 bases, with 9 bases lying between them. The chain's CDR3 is CATSGPRSEAFF. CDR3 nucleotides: TGTGCCACCAGTGGGCCTAGGTCTGAAGCTTTCTTT.

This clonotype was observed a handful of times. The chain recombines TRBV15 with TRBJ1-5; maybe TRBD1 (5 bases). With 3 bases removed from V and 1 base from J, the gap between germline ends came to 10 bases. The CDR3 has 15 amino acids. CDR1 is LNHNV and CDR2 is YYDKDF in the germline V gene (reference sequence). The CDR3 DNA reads TGTGCCACCAGCAGCTCGGGACTCAGCAATCAGCCCCAGCATTTT. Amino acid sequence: CATSSSGLSNQPQHF.

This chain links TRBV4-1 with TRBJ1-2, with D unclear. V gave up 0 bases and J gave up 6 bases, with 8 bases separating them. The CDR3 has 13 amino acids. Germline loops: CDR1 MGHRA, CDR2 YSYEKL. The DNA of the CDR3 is TGCGCCAGCAGCCAAGAGGGGTACAATGGCTACACCTTC. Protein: CASSQEGYNGYTF.

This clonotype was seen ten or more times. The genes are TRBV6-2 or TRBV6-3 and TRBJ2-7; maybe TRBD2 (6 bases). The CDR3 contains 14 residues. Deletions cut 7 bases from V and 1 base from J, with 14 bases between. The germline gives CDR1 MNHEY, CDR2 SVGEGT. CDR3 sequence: CASIRDSTSYEQYF. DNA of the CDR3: TGTGCCAGCATCCGGGACTCAACATCCTACGAGCAGTACTTC.

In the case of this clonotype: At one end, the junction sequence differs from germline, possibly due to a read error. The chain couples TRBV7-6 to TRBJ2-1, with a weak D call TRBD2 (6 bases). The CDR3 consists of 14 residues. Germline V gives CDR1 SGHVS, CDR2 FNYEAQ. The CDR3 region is CASSFLGGDNEQFF. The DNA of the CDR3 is TGCGCCAGCAGCTTCCTTGGAGGGGACAATGAGCAGTTCTTC. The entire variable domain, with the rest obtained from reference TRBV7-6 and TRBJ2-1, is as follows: GAGVSQSPRYKVTKRGQDVALRCDPISGHVSLYWYRQALGQGPEFLTYFNYEAQQDKSGLPNDRFSAERPEGSISTLTIQRTEQRDSAMYRCASSFLGGDNEQFFGPGTRLTVL.

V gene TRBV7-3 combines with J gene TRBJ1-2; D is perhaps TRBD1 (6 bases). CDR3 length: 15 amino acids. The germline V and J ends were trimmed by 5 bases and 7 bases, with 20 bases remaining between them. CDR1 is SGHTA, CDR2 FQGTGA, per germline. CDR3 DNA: TGTGCCAGCAGCCGCAGCGGGGGCGGGGTCGCTGGCTACACCTTC. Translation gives CASSRSGGGVAGYTF.